Sequencing of this T cell receptor (beta chain) was carried out in a study of HIV-infected patients and healthy controls. Whole-study findings and limits: The seeming recovery of the Gini index after therapy in HIV-infected patients vanished in size-matched data. HIV-associated CDR3 frequencies dropped significantly during therapy; CMV-associated ones, mostly rising, changed nonsignificantly. The authors saw processing only sixteen HIV-infected individuals as a major limitation on generality.

The repertoire came from unfractionated whole blood and reflected all unsorted peripheral T cells. Alpha and beta constant-region primers primed reverse transcription of around 500 ng RNA. Separate chain-specific third strand synthesis with multiplexing indices produced the alpha and beta libraries. TCRdb re-called the 5' RACE reads through MiXCR, storing one row per CDR3 protein. The table records 18,000 or so distinct CDR3 sequences, approximately 9% of them present only once. Germline CDR1 LGHDT, CDR2 YNNKEL (reference sequence). V lost 1 base to trimming and J lost 2 bases, with 11 bases between them. The length of the CDR3 is 15 residues. At least ten counts were recorded for this clonotype. What it recognizes is unknown.

The chain recombines TRBV3-1 with TRBJ2-5, with unresolved D. Sequenced input: blood. The origin of this receptor is an adult in good health. CDR3 sequence reads: CASSQGILLQETQYF. The CDR3 bases are TGTGCCAGCAGCCAAGGAATCCTTTTGCAAGAGACCCAGTACTTC.